The T cell receptor beta chain described here comes from a study of cytomegalovirus exposure and HLA in healthy donors (dated by TCRdb to about 2017). The study in broad terms: An earlier analysis of some 620 of the donors reported over 250 Gb of sequence data and 117 million unique TCR beta sequences obtained from around 180 million T cells. An early release that covered more than 550 HLA-typed donors contained approximately 290 gigabases of sequencing data and 75 million to 100 million unique TCR sequences. Of the approximately 370 genotyped donors, 65% to 90% were placed in the genetic ancestry cluster associated with self-reported Caucasian donors. The study aimed to test whether signatures of past pathogen exposure could be identified by cataloging public T cell receptors. Using immunosequencing, the study profiled T cell repertoires from 640 or so subjects and related those repertoires to cytomegalovirus serostatus. Besides the first cohort of 550 to 750 subjects, a separate validation cohort made up of around 120 different subjects was used. High-throughput TCR immunosequencing, statistical association of individual TCRs with disease status, and machine learning were combined to predict cytomegalovirus infection status. To study patterns of TCR occurrence, a later analysis re-analyzed previously published TCR beta repertoires from around 700 donors and added high-resolution HLA genotyping. The later analysis used no new phenotypic data to find candidate immune exposures, relying instead on TCR beta sequences and their occurrence across donors. In an earlier analysis of around 540 of the donors, high-throughput TCR beta sequencing was used to judge whether each TCR beta V gene segment behaved as functional or pseudogenic. Donor age, sex, ethnicity and CMV serostatus were collected together with the repertoire data. A later genetic analysis used genome-wide SNP genotypes for about 65% of the 666 donors, treating that subset as a discovery cohort. All discovery cohort repertoires had been generated using a single sequencing platform. Both class I and class II loci were covered by HLA typing, at four-digit resolution. Typing coverage varied by locus: roughly 620-640 donors for A, B, C, DRB1 and DQB1; 500 to 550 for DQA1; some 610 for DPA1; roughly 450 for DPB1. Because of strong linkage in the cohort, four or five DR-DQ haplotypes were treated as single units for association and clustering. Among several hundred genotyped donors of the cohort, an average of about 240,000 unique TCR beta nucleotide sequences was sequenced per donor, of which about 19% were non-productive. Overall results and qualifications from the work: A later genetic analysis associated a missense DCLRE1C variant with V-gene and J-gene trimming of TCR beta chains, and an independent cohort replicated the association. Because HLA typing was unavailable for some donors at each locus, only the typed subset was used in association tests. In the study, approximately 150 TCR beta chains were listed as associated with cytomegalovirus. Strong co-occurrence of HLA alleles, especially DR and DQ, made assigning TCR associations to individual alleles difficult. A later analysis found that most CMV-associated TCR beta chains appeared HLA-restricted, with HLA associations seemingly driven largely by CMV exposure. Only TCR beta chains were sequenced in this cohort, and the absence of alpha or paired-chain data limited detectable features. A group of highly shared sequence variants was considered likely to be a technical artifact of the sequencing pipeline. In a later analysis, HLA-associated TCR beta chains showed more clonal expansion and lower generation probabilities than non-associated chains that were equally common. A later genetic analysis reported fewer N-insertions in productive TCRs among donors in an Asian-associated ancestry cluster than the roughly 620-donor mean. Because counts were too low, about 18 rarely observed V segments, including chromosome 9 orphons, were left out of the earlier analysis of roughly 600 of the donors. An earlier analysis of around 540 of the donors showed that most TCR beta V segments appeared in productive rearrangements either about 87% or about 30% of the time, which broadly matched IMGT annotations. In a later analysis, TCR association rates were found to vary across HLA loci, with the most associated TCRs seen for DRB1 alleles and the fewest for HLA-C alleles. CMV serostatus was the only immune exposure information available for the cohort. A further reported finding was that TCR beta sequences accurately predicted the HLA-A and HLA-B alleles for most subjects in the first cohort. In vitro tests confirmed that a few of the cytomegalovirus-associated TCR beta chains recognize cytomegalovirus antigens. In a later analysis, several top co-occurrence clusters were reported to appear linked to parvovirus B19, influenza, CMV and Epstein-Barr virus. According to the authors, the approach could potentially be generalized to other disease states and immunological phenotypes. Specific HLA alleles were associated with 16,951 TCR beta sequences at a false discovery rate of 0.05 in a later analysis. While some public TCRs were present in many individuals, most TCR sequences turned up only very rarely across donors. In both the original and validation cohorts, the classifier was reported to diagnose cytomegalovirus status with high specificity and sensitivity. Sequencing depth was assumed to be roughly uniform across donors in the presence/absence analyses, though that assumption may not hold. The 87-base-pair reads could not distinguish some IMGT-functional V segments, including TRBV6-2 and TRBV6-3, so those segments were excluded. Correlated functional status among segregating V segments might be attributable to linkage disequilibrium, but an unknown experimental factor could not be ruled out.

CDR1 is given as MDHEN and CDR2 as SYDVKM, both from the germline V gene. After removal of 2 bases from V and 3 bases from J, the junction retains 9 bases not matched to a gene. There are 16 amino acids in the CDR3, from cysteine to phenylalanine inclusive. Only the CDR3 portion is preserved as DNA: 48 bases, with reading frame beginning at the first base. The cohort comprised under 700 healthy bone marrow donors. Cohort members were all nominally healthy when sampled, although unrecorded immune exposures were likely present. The donor tested CMV seronegative and was one of the 352 seronegative cohort members. A peripheral blood sample was collected from each donor, and TCR beta sequencing was performed on peripheral blood mononuclear cells. Genomic DNA was extracted from the blood cell samples with the Qiagen DNeasy Blood Extraction Kit. This clone occurred once. The specificity of this receptor is unknown. Base qualities were left out, and no much larger clone turns up one base away.

The library relied on the immunoSEQ multiplex PCR assay. The multiplex PCR relied on a mix of 60 forward primers for TCR Vbeta segments and 13 reverse primers for TCR Jbeta segments. Amplification of the CDR3 region of rearranged TCR beta genes was performed with a multiplex PCR assay on genomic DNA. Amplified TCR beta libraries were sequenced as 87-base-pair reads on the Illumina HiSeq System. Per the authors' processing: A later analysis counted tens of millions of unique TCR beta chains across the 690 or so repertoires, and some 11 million of these chains were shared by at least two donors. Raw reads were error-corrected and collapsed into unique sequences by a nearest-neighbor algorithm in which closely related sequences were merged to remove PCR and sequencing errors. Alignment of CDR3 sequences to IMGT reference sequences was used to assign V, D and J gene segments. For a sequence to be retained, a match of at least six nucleotides was required to both a V gene segment and a J gene segment. Rearrangements were classified as productive when the CDR3 lacked stop codons and remained in frame with V and J, and all other rearrangements were classified as non-productive. Following IMGT convention, CDR3 was defined as the stretch from the second conserved V-encoded cysteine to the conserved J-encoded phenylalanine. Sequences without an unambiguous match to a single V gene segment were excluded from the earlier analysis of 587 of the donors. In an earlier analysis of approximately 550 of the donors, V segments were called functional above 56.7% productive rearrangements and were called segregating when the between-donor standard deviation exceeded 5%. A statistical classification framework was built for diagnosing cytomegalovirus status from the catalog of TCR beta chain sequences. V and J gene assignment, in a later analysis, came from comparing TCR nucleotide sequences with IMGT/GENE-DB human TR gene sequences. A later analysis assigned CDR3 sequences and most-parsimonious VDJ recombination scenarios with the TCRdist pipeline. In a later analysis, every TCR beta chain was defined by the combination of its CDR3 amino acid sequence and its V-gene family, and reads without a unique V-gene family were dropped. A later analysis removed roughly 590 highly shared, low-generation-probability nucleotide sequences to deal with suspected cross-contamination and a sequencing artifact. In a later analysis, a clonal expansion index for each public chain was calculated from normalized within-repertoire ranks of inferred template counts. In a later analysis, generation probabilities were computed using a VDJ recombination model fitted to out-of-frame rearrangements, and the results were checked against IGoR. A later analysis scored TCR-TCR, TCR-HLA and TCR-CMV co-occurrence with hypergeometric tests, applying a repertoire-size bias correction to TCR pairs. In a later analysis, false discovery rates were estimated by permuting HLA or CMV assignments 20 times. In a later analysis, co-occurring TCRs were grouped using DBSCAN, with TCRdist sequence similarity added in when clustering inside HLA-allele-positive subsets. Co-occurrence clustering excluded repertoires with fewer than 30,000 or more than 120,000 public chains, plus five with anomalous nucleotide sharing. Held by TCRdb, this immuneACCESS table contains in-frame sequences only and omits some clones. Under half of the omission traces to an unresolved V gene where checked; the cause of the rest is unknown. V and J calls and clone size are as listed in that table; D and trimming were resolved from the DNA. This sample has 120,000 to 150,000 clones in its table, and 65% to 80% of those were observed once. The ten biggest clones cover 1.5% to 2% of the sample.

Sequenced: PBMCs. The chain is encoded by TRBV28 joined to TRBJ1-2, with 7 bases in between that match TRBD1. The sequence came from a woman younger than 45 in good health and CMV-seronegative. CDR3 protein: CASSLGGQPLYYGYTF. The DNA sequence is given as TGTGCCAGCAGTTTAGGGGGACAGCCCTTATACTATGGCTACACCTTC.